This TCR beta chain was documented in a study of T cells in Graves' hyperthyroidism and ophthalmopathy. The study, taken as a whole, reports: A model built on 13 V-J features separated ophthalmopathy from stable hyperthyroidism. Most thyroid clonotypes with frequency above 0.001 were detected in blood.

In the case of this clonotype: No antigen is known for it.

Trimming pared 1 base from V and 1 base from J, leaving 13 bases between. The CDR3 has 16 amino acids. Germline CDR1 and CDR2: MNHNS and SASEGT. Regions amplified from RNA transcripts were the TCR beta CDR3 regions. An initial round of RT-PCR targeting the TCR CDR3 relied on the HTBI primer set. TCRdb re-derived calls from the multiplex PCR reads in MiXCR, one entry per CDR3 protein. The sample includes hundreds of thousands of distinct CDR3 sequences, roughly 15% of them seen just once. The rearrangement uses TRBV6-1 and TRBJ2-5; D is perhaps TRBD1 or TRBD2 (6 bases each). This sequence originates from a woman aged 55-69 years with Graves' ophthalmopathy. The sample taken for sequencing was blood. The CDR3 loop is CASSEDVGGGQETQYF. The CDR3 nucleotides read TGTGCCAGCAGTGAAGACGTGGGGGGCGGCCAAGAGACCCAGTACTTC.